This T cell receptor beta chain comes out of a study of T cell repertoires in cytomegalovirus infection. TCRdb re-called the reads with MiXCR, one entry per CDR3 protein. The data show some 110,000 distinct CDR3 sequences, around 32% seen once. Comment on this clonotype: What it recognizes is unknown.

The CDR3 has 15 amino acids. Per the germline V gene, CDR1 is SQVTM and CDR2 is ANQGSEA. The trim removed 6 bases at V and 5 bases at J, leaving 14 bases unmatched. Here the sequenced sample was CD8+ T cells from cultured PBMCs, taken from culture after CMV antigen stimulation. The source is a human donor in good health (CMV status not recorded). Some clones in this sample may be carry-over from other donors' samples. The V gene is TRBV29-1, the J gene TRBJ2-7; 9 nucleotides line up with TRBD1. The CDR3 region has the DNA TGCAGCGTACAAGACAGGGGGTCTCGTAGCGACGAGCAGTACTTC. It specifies CSVQDRGSRSDEQYF.